The clone carrying this T cell receptor beta chain came up a few times. Its antigen remains unidentified. Trimming removed 8 bases from V and 5 bases from J, with 19 bases in between. The CDR3 has 14 residues. From germline, CDR1 is MGHDK and CDR2 SYGVNS. These data belong to a study of T cell repertoires in cytomegalovirus infection. Study in general: It can be stated that public TCR beta signatures indicated CMV infection as well as a matching HLA type. Regarding the study as a whole: The ex vivo response was dominated by HLA-C-restricted CMV-specific TCR beta clonotypes.

TCRdb analysed the reads with MiXCR anew, one entry per CDR3 protein. Of fewer than 300,000 distinct CDR3 sequences in the sample, about 23% were seen once. The receptor was derived from a human donor in good health (CMV status not recorded). Some clones in this sample may be carry-over from other donors' samples. The V gene is TRBV25-1, the J gene TRBJ2-7, with D perhaps being TRBD1 or TRBD2 (6 bases each). The sample consisted of PBMCs. CDR3 sequence reads: CASRTAGGENEQYF. As DNA, the CDR3 is TGTGCCAGCCGCACGGCCGGGGGCGAAAACGAGCAGTACTTC.